This T cell receptor beta chain was profiled in a study of shared clonotypes between healthy human individuals. Study-wide findings and caveats: Compared with clonotypes that all four donors shared, non-shared clonotypes had lower generation probabilities.

The assay was carried out at the deep level. Assay: immunoSEQ multiplex PCR; the TCRdb copy retains only in-frame clones and omits some. The repertoire includes roughly 2.5 million clones, around nine tenths of them detected once, and about 0.13% sits in the top ten. With respect to this clone: What it binds is unknown.

The germline V gene encodes CDR1 SEHNR and CDR2 FQNEAQ (reference sequence). The CDR3 covers 13 residues. The trim removed 5 bases at V and 4 bases at J, leaving 2 bases unmatched. Input material: naive CD4+ T cells sorted from blood. The subset: CD45RA+ positively selected. The chain couples TRBV7-9 to TRBJ1-5; 7 bases line up with TRBD1. This TCR was sampled from a man younger than 35 in good health. CDR3 amino acids: CASSRRGNQPQHF. CDR3 bases: TGTGCCAGCAGCCGCAGGGGGAATCAGCCCCAGCATTTT.